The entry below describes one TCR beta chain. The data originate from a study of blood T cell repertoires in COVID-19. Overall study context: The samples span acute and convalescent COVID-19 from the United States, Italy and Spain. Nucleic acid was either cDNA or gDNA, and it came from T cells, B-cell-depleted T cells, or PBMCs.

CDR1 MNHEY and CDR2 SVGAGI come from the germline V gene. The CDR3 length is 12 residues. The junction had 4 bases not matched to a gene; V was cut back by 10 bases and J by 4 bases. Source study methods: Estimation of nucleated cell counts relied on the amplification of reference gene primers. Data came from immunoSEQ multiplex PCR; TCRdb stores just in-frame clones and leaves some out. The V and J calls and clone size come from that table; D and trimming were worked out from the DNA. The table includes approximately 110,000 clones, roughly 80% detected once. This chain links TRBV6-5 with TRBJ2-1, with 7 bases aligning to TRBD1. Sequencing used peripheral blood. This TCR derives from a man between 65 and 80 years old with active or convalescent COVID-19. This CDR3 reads CATYRGYNEQFF. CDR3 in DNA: TGTGCCACCTACAGGGGATACAATGAGCAGTTCTTC.